A selection of T cell receptor beta chains follows, all from one sample in a study of T cells in Graves' hyperthyroidism and ophthalmopathy. Each CDR3 protein gets one entry after TCRdb re-called the multiplex PCR reads with MiXCR. The sample carries roughly 400,000 distinct CDR3 sequences, about a sixth recorded once. The sample was blood. Receptors were obtained from a woman between 18 and 30 years old with Graves' hyperthyroidism that later progressed to Graves' ophthalmopathy. The CDR3 runs from the conserved cysteine through the conserved F or W. The D gene is left open where the match is weak. Part of the rows lack a size; the others show once, few, many or a class for expanded clones.

D gene,V gene,clone size,J gene,CDR3 protein,CDR3 DNA
TRBD2,TRBV30,many,TRBJ2-7,CAWSVEKRGYEQYF,TGTGCCTGGAGTGTAGAGAAGCGGGGCTACGAGCAGTACTTC
.,TRBV20-1,many,TRBJ2-1,CSARYYRDLPYNEQFF,TGCAGTGCTAGGTACTACCGGGACTTACCGTACAATGAGCAGTTCTTC
.,TRBV18,many,TRBJ1-1,CASSPPGTTEAFF,TGTGCCAGCTCACCTCCGGGTACCACTGAAGCTTTCTTT
.,TRBV28,many,TRBJ1-1,CATIERAAEAFF,TGTGCCACCATAGAGCGGGCGGCTGAAGCTTTCTTT
.,TRBV20-1,many,TRBJ2-7,CSARHDPTSYEQYF,TGCAGTGCTAGACACGACCCTACTTCCTACGAGCAGTACTTC
TRBD2,TRBV3-1,many,TRBJ2-3,CASSSRDYRTDTQYF,TGTGCCAGCAGCTCCCGGGACTACCGCACAGATACGCAGTATTTT
TRBD2,TRBV7-8,.,TRBJ2-7,CASSPRGGGPGSEQYF,TGTGCCAGCAGCCCCCGGGGGGGAGGGCCGGGTAGCGAGCAGTACTTC
.,TRBV6-2/TRBV6-3,few,TRBJ2-5,CASSPSPGRETQYF,TGTGCCAGCAGTCCCTCCCCCGGAAGGGAGACCCAGTACTTC
TRBD1,TRBV28,many,TRBJ1-4,CASSPRLAGGDEKLFF,TGTGCCAGCAGTCCCCGGCTAGCAGGGGGGGATGAAAAACTGTTTTTT
.,TRBV6-1,.,TRBJ2-2,CASSEYWGTGELFF,TGTGCCAGCAGTGAATATTGGGGGACCGGGGAGCTGTTTTTT
.,TRBV11-2,few,TRBJ1-1,CASSLGGFFTEAFF,TGTGCCAGCAGCTTAGGGGGGTTTTTCACTGAAGCTTTCTTT
TRBD1,TRBV15,.,TRBJ1-5,CATSLDRGIDQPQHF,TGTGCCACCAGCTTGGACAGGGGGATTGATCAGCCCCAGCATTTT
.,TRBV5-1,.,TRBJ2-1,CASSVEGVWGEDEQFF,TGTGCCAGCAGCGTAGAGGGCGTGTGGGGGGAGGATGAGCAGTTCTTC
.,TRBV28,many,TRBJ1-2,CASSSAYGYGYTF,TGTGCCAGCAGTTCCGCTTATGGGTATGGCTACACCTTC
.,TRBV9,.,TRBJ1-2,CASSVDSNYGYTF,TGTGCCAGCAGCGTAGACAGTAACTATGGCTACACCTTC
.,TRBV7-8,many,TRBJ1-5,CASSKQRFNQPQHF,TGTGCCAGCAGTAAACAGAGGTTTAATCAGCCCCAGCATTTT
TRBD1,TRBV24-1,.,TRBJ2-5,CATSDWTGGGETQYF,TGTGCCACCAGTGATTGGACAGGGGGCGGGGAGACCCAGTACTTC
TRBD2,TRBV5-4,few,TRBJ2-1,CASSFAGLSQFF,TGTGCCAGCAGCTTTGCGGGACTATCGCAGTTCTTC
TRBD1,TRBV28,many,TRBJ2-7,CASRPWGTGGYEQYF,TGTGCCAGCAGGCCCTGGGGGACAGGGGGCTACGAGCAGTACTTC
.,TRBV5-1,.,TRBJ2-3,CASSLVNLHFWDTQYF,TGCGCCAGCAGCTTGGTGAACCTCCACTTTTGGGATACGCAGTATTTT
.,TRBV7-2,many,TRBJ1-1,CASSLYRRGTEAFF,TGTGCCAGCAGCTTATACCGGCGGGGCACTGAAGCTTTCTTT
TRBD2,TRBV6-2/TRBV6-3,.,TRBJ2-3,CASRKLAEFTDTQYF,TGTGCCAGCAGGAAACTAGCGGAGTTCACAGATACGCAGTATTTT
.,TRBV24-1,.,TRBJ2-7,CATSDLRETGELYF,TGTGCCACCAGTGATTTGCGGGAGACCGGGGAGCTGTACTTC
.,TRBV12-3/TRBV12-4,many,TRBJ1-1,CASSLLSGVVRTDAFF,TGTGCCAGCAGTTTGTTGTCGGGAGTAGTTCGGACAGATGCTTTCTTT
.,TRBV19,few,TRBJ1-1,CASIPSEFNWGRTEAFF,TGTGCCAGTATCCCGTCGGAATTTAATTGGGGGCGCACTGAAGCTTTCTTT
TRBD2,TRBV3-1,many,TRBJ2-2,CASSPSGRGTGELFF,TGTGCCAGCAGCCCTAGCGGGAGGGGGACCGGGGAGCTGTTTTTT
TRBD2,TRBV6-1,many,TRBJ2-7,CASSFGLAYEQYF,TGTGCCAGCAGTTTCGGACTAGCCTACGAGCAGTACTTC